The 12 T cell receptor beta chains listed next were all sequenced from one sample in a study of T cell responses to AZD1222 COVID-19 vaccine. Sequenced by immunoSEQ multiplex PCR; TCRdb stores in-frame clones only, minus some. The data contain some 120,000 clones, roughly nine tenths of them singletons. The specimen was peripheral blood, collected on day 0 of AZD1222 vaccination. These receptors all stem from an adult in good health.

The chain links TRBV9 to TRBJ2-3, with 8 bases lining up with TRBD2. Per germline, CDR1 SGDLS and CDR2 YYNGEE. The CDR3 covers 18 residues. With V trimmed by 0 bases and J by 2 bases, 11 bases remained unmatched. CDR3 sequence reads: CASSVGPVTGGFTDTQYF. The CDR3 DNA is TGTGCCAGCAGCGTAGGCCCCGTTACGGGAGGGTTCACAGATACGCAGTATTTT.

The J gene is TRBJ2-3, the V gene TRBV12-5; D call uncertain. The CDR3 runs 13 residues. Per the germline V gene, CDR1 is LGHNT and CDR2 is FRNRAP. V was shortened by 8 bases and J by 2 bases, with 11 bases between the two germline ends. CDR3 bases: TGTGCTAGTATGGTGGGGTACACAGATACGCAGTATTTT. Translation: CASMVGYTDTQYF.

The rearrangement joins TRBV30 to TRBJ1-5, with TRBD1 as a possible D gene (6 bases). Germline CDR1 and CDR2: GTSNPN and SVGIG (reference sequence). CDR3 length equals 14 residues. Trimming took off 3 bases at V and 7 bases at J, with 16 bases between the two ends. Written as DNA, the CDR3 is TGTGCCTGGAGCCTGCGTGGGGGGCGGCAGCCCCAGCATTTT. Its protein is CAWSLRGGRQPQHF.

The J gene is TRBJ2-3, the V gene TRBV23-1, with no clear D. TRBV23-1 is an ORF, with its function uncertain. The CDR3 covers 13 residues. V lost 11 bases, J lost 0 bases, and 12 bases lay in between. The CDR3: CASGTSSTDTQYF. Here the CDR3 DNA reads TGCGCCTCCGGAACCTCTAGCACAGATACGCAGTATTTT.

The gene calls are TRBV15 and TRBJ2-1; D is ambiguous. Per germline, CDR1 LNHNV and CDR2 YYDKDF (reference sequence). This CDR3 contains 10 residues. Between the trimmed V and J ends, which lost 5 bases and 7 bases, there was a span of 3 bases. CDR3 nucleotide sequence: TGTGCCACCAGCGGGAATGAGCAGTTCTTC. Its protein product is CATSGNEQFF.

In nucleotides, the CDR3 is TGCAGCGTTGCTCTCCAGTCCCGCGGGGAGCAGTACTTC. Its protein is CSVALQSRGEQYF. The rearrangement uses TRBV29-1 and TRBJ2-7, with TRBD2 as a possible D gene (5 bases). CDR3 size: 13 residues. CDR1 is SQVTM and CDR2 is ANQGSEA in the germline V gene. V gave up 4 bases and J gave up 7 bases, with 17 bases separating them.

The V gene is TRBV6-1, the J gene TRBJ1-6, with D uncertain. V dropped 3 bases and J dropped 6 bases, with 9 bases sitting between them. The CDR3 sequence is 14 residues long. Looked up from germline, CDR1 is MNHNS and CDR2 is SASEGT. The CDR3 here is CASSDRFTNSPLHF. The DNA of the CDR3 is TGTGCCAGCAGTGACAGGTTTACTAATTCACCCCTCCACTTT.

The CDR3 DNA follows: TGTGCCAGCAGCCCCGGGACTAGCGGGGGGGCCTACGAGCAGTACTTC. Its protein product is CASSPGTSGGAYEQYF. This chain joins TRBV7-9 and TRBJ2-7, with 16 bases matching TRBD2. The J segment lost 2 bases and the V segment lost 5 bases, leaving 3 bases of the junction unmatched. The CDR3 totals 16 residues. CDR1 and CDR2 (germline): SEHNR, FQNEAQ (reference sequence).

This clone came up once. This chain connects TRBV19 to TRBJ1-4, with a possible D match to TRBD1 (6 bases). Germline V gives CDR1 LNHDA, CDR2 SQIVND (reference sequence). The CDR3 contains 14 residues. V gave up 5 bases and J gave up 1 base, with 8 bases separating them. In nucleotides, the CDR3 is TGTGCCAGTAGTCCGACAGGAACTAATGAAAAACTGTTTTTT. Encoded protein: CASSPTGTNEKLFF.

This chain connects TRBV2 to TRBJ1-4; TRBD1 aligns across 7 bases. The CDR3 sequence is 14 residues long. Per the germline V gene, CDR1 is SNHLY and CDR2 is FYNNEI. Losses at the gene ends were 6 bases for V and 7 bases for J; bases not matched to a gene: 8. The CDR3 coding sequence is TGTGCCAGCAGCCCCGGACAGGAAGGTGAAAAACTGTTTTTT. Residues: CASSPGQEGEKLFF.

The gene calls are TRBV5-8 and TRBJ2-7, with 12 bases identical to TRBD2. V dropped 0 bases and J dropped 1; count of bases not matched to a gene: 5. Looked up from germline, CDR1 is SGHTS and CDR2 is YDEGEE. The length of the CDR3 is 17 residues. The CDR3 region has the DNA TGTGCCAGCAGCTTGGCTAGCGGGGGGGCCTGGTCCTACGAGCAGTACTTC. Amino acids: CASSLASGGAWSYEQYF.

The rearrangement links TRBV15 to TRBJ2-7; 8 bases fit TRBD2. The germline V gene encodes CDR1 LNHNV and CDR2 YYDKDF (reference sequence). The CDR3 totals 13 residues. Trimming cost V 11 bases and J 8 bases; bases outside gene matches: 14. CDR3 nucleotides: TGTGCCTCGGCGCCATCCCGGGGGGGGCAGCAGTACTTC. This gives the protein CASAPSRGGQQYF.